A single sample gave rise to the 10 T cell receptor beta chains below, sequenced in a study of T cell repertoires in cytomegalovirus infection. Antigens for these TCRs are unknown. TCRdb re-called the reads with MiXCR, one entry per CDR3 protein. The sample records approximately 910,000 distinct CDR3 sequences, roughly 31% being singletons. The sample was cultured CD8+ T cells from PBMCs, taken from culture after CMV antigen stimulation. Receptors were obtained from a human donor in good health (CMV status not recorded). Some clones in this sample may be carry-over from other donors' samples.

The chain links TRBV28 to TRBJ1-2; 10 nucleotides line up with TRBD1. The germline gives CDR1 MDHEN, CDR2 SYDVKM. The length of the CDR3 is 15 residues. Unmatched junction bases numbered 9, after V lost 5 bases and J lost 6 bases. The CDR3 bases are TGTGCCAGCAGTCTACCCTTTGGGACAGGGGATGGCTACACCTTC. Protein sequence: CASSLPFGTGDGYTF.

Comments on this clonotype: This may be a read error, as it is one base from a much larger clone. The CDR3 DNA reads TGTGCCAGCAGTCGACAGGGATTGAGCACTGAAGCTTTCTTT. Its protein product is CASSRQGLSTEAFF. The chain is built from TRBV7-6 and TRBJ1-1; 7 bases map to TRBD1. CDR3 length: 14 residues. V was clipped by 6 bases and J by 4 bases; unmatched bases: 8. From germline, CDR1 is SGHVS and CDR2 FNYEAQ.

This clonotype was observed a single time. V and J are TRBV2 and TRBJ1-2; D remains unclear. Trimming took 3 bases from V and 2 from J, leaving 10 bases between them. Looked up from germline, CDR1 is SNHLY and CDR2 is FYNNEI. The CDR3 spans 14 residues. The CDR3 loop is CASSDGQSNYGYTF. DNA of the CDR3: TGTGCCAGCAGTGACGGGCAGTCGAACTATGGCTACACCTTC.

This clonotype was counted between two and nine times. The V gene is TRBV6-8, the J gene TRBJ2-7; D may correspond to TRBD1 or TRBD2 (7 bases each). CDR3 length: 18 amino acids. The V end lost 7 bases, the J end lost 2 bases, and 27 bases lay between the germline ends. Germline CDR1 MNHGY, CDR2 SAAAGT. CDR3 in DNA: TGTGCCAGCATGGGAGGGGGCGGCGCCGCGACCAGACCCTACGAGCAGTACTTC. As protein: CASMGGGGAATRPYEQYF.

In its sample, this clonotype was seen many times. V and J are TRBV7-6 and TRBJ2-7, with D unresolved. This CDR3 is 13 amino acids long. V was clipped by 1 base and J by 7 bases, with 11 bases between them. The V gene's germline CDR1 is SGHVS and CDR2 FNYEAQ. The CDR3 reads CASSLEASREQYF. The CDR3 DNA is TGTGCCAGCAGCTTAGAGGCCAGCCGGGAGCAGTACTTC.

CDR3 DNA sequence: TGTGCCAGCAGTTTATTAGGGGGACAGAGAAACACCATATATTTT. As protein: CASSLLGGQRNTIYF. J is TRBJ1-3 and V is TRBV27; TRBD1 aligns across 7 bases. The CDR3 runs 15 residues. The germline gives CDR1 MNHEY, CDR2 SMNVEV (reference sequence). After removal of 1 base from V and 5 bases from J, the junction contained 5 bases not matched to a gene.

This clonotype was picked up a small number of times. The rearrangement joins TRBV10-1 to TRBJ2-7; D might be TRBD1 (5 bases). Germline CDR1 WNHNN, CDR2 SYGVQD (reference sequence). With 5 bases removed from V and 0 bases from J, the gap between germline ends came to 14 bases. This CDR3 comprises 15 residues. Here the CDR3 reads CASSPGWAASYEQYV. CDR3 nucleotide sequence: TGCGCCAGCAGTCCAGGGTGGGCAGCCTCCTACGAGCAGTACGTC.

The V gene is TRBV4-2, the J gene TRBJ1-6, with a possible D match to TRBD1 (5 bases). Germline V lookup: CDR1 LGHNA, CDR2 YNFKEQ. V was clipped by 4 bases and J by 7 bases, with 17 bases between them. This CDR3 region has 16 residues. Written as DNA, the CDR3 is TGTGCCAGCAGCCCTCGCGTCCAGGGAGGGAATTCACCCCTCCACTTT. Translation gives CASSPRVQGGNSPLHF.

Ten or more counts support this clonotype. The chain is built from TRBV6-6 and TRBJ1-1, with 8 positions matching TRBD1. The length of the CDR3 is 13 residues. From germline, CDR1 is MNHNY and CDR2 SVGAGI (reference sequence). Germline trimming cut 5 bases from V and 6 bases from J; bases unmatched to any gene: 5. This chain's CDR3 is CASSATGGAEAFF. The CDR3 DNA reads TGTGCCAGCAGTGCTACAGGGGGAGCTGAAGCTTTCTTT.

This chain connects TRBV20-1 to TRBJ2-6; 7 positions match TRBD2. V lost 6 bases, J lost 0 bases, and 5 bases stayed unmatched. The CDR3 spans 15 residues. Looked up from germline, CDR1 is DFQATT and CDR2 is SNEGSKA (reference sequence). The DNA of the CDR3 is TGCAGTGCACGGGGGGTGGGCTCTGGGGCCAACGTCCTGACTTTC. The encoded protein is CSARGVGSGANVLTF.